This T cell receptor beta chain was obtained from a study of T-cell memory formation after mild COVID-19. TCR alpha and TCR beta cDNA libraries carrying sample barcodes and UMIs came from 5'RACE with constant-segment primers. TCRdb reanalysed the 5' RACE reads using MiXCR and keeps one entry per CDR3 protein. Counted here are 90,000 to 120,000 distinct CDR3 sequences, about 15% occurring once; the ten biggest clones make up around 43%. Regarding this clonotype: Its antigen remains unidentified.

General study results and limits: A second wave of clones peaked on day 37, and their SARS-CoV-2 specificity went unconfirmed. The main location of contracting CD4+ clones was CM and EM, and that of contracting CD8+ clones was EMRA.

Germline V lookup: CDR1 MNHEY, CDR2 SVGAGI. The CDR3 has 13 residues. V was clipped by 0 bases and J by 8 bases, with 10 bases between them. This receptor was identified in a man between 18 and 35 years old who had mild COVID-19 (a few samples of this study predate the infection). Cell type and time point are not known. This rearrangement joins TRBV6-5 to TRBJ1-1; D unclear. The sequencing sample was made of PBMCs or a T cell subset sorted from them (not recorded which). CDR3 coding DNA: TGTGCCAGCAGTTACTCGATGTACTGGGAAGCTTTCTTT. Amino acid sequence: CASSYSMYWEAFF.